This TCR beta chain derives from a study of blood T cell repertoires in COVID-19. Study-wide background: Samples of COVID-19 (acute and convalescent) were obtained from the United States, Italy and Spain. PBMCs, B-cell-depleted T cells, or T cells provided the cDNA or gDNA that made up the material.

Methods used by the authors: Reference gene primer amplification yielded estimated nucleated cell counts. This table comes from immunoSEQ multiplex PCR, and its TCRdb copy is limited to in-frame clones, with some not included. From that table come the V and J calls and clone size; the DNA was used to work out D and trimming. This table has about 180,000 clones, around 90% appearing once. This clone was detected only once. V lost 4 bases to trimming and J lost 2 bases; unmatched junction nucleotides: 4. There are 14 residues in the CDR3. Germline CDR1 reads SGHRS; CDR2 reads YFSETQ. This TCR derives from a woman aged 45-59 years with acute or convalescent COVID-19. Sequenced sample: peripheral blood. This rearrangement joins TRBV5-1 to TRBJ2-7; 9 nucleotides agree with TRBD2. The CDR3 region is CASSPIAGAYEQYF. CDR3 sequence (DNA): TGCGCCAGCAGCCCTATAGCGGGGGCCTACGAGCAGTACTTC.